This T cell receptor beta chain was recorded in a study of identical twins. Study-level results: Beta clonotypes that were abundant in cord blood contained fewer insertions, a pattern absent from memory repertoires.

Each cDNA held unique molecular identifiers, and template switching gave it a universal primer site. Using its own MiXCR run on the 5' RACE reads, TCRdb lists one record per CDR3 protein. The sample yields some 96,000 distinct CDR3 sequences, 5.5% to 7% seen once. This clonotype was picked up many times. Its specificity is not known. A read error is likely, as this CDR3 ends without the conserved phenylalanine or tryptophan. This CDR3 is built from 14 residues. CDR1 and CDR2 from the germline V gene are DFQATT and SNEGSKA (reference sequence). Trimming took off 0 bases at V and 0 bases at J, with 8 bases between the two ends. Among all donors, each was a healthy Caucasian.

Sequences were obtained from memory T cells sorted from blood. This TCR came from a woman in her fifties or sixties in good health. The chain joins TRBV20-1 to TRBJ1-1; no clear D gene. The CDR3 spells CSARDPNMNTEAFL. DNA of the CDR3: TGCAGTGCTAGAGACCCTAACATGAACACTGAAGCTTTCCTT.